This T cell receptor beta chain was sequenced for a study of cytomegalovirus exposure and HLA in healthy donors. Study results and limitations: The study found most TCR sequences rare, yet found some public TCRs in many donors.

CDR1 and CDR2 (germline): MNHNS, SASEGT. Trimming took off 4 bases at V and 10 bases at J, with 8 bases between the two ends. The CDR3 sequence is 11 residues long. The PCR used 60 Vbeta and 13 Jbeta primers. The assay was immunoSEQ multiplex PCR, and TCRdb's table has in-frame clones only and misses some. The data show tens of thousands of clones, and the top ten clones hold less than 0.6%. Remarks on this clone: Its matching antigen is unknown.

The chain combines TRBV6-1 with TRBJ2-1; a weak D match, TRBD2 (6 bases). Sequencing used PBMCs. This TCR derives from a man in his fifties or sixties in good health and CMV-seronegative. The CDR3, as DNA: TGTGCCAGCAGTGGCCTAGCGGAGCAGTTCTTC. Protein sequence: CASSGLAEQFF.